These 30 T cell receptor delta chains originate from one sample sequenced in a study of gamma-delta chains in newborns, infants, children. TCRdb called clones anew from the reads with CATT. The data hold under 6,000 delta-chain clones, with 5.2% observed a single time. Source material: blood. The receptors here all came from a child who was a newborn, infant or young child, either healthy, febrile or measles-vaccinated (not recorded which).

This rearrangement joins TRDV2 to TRDJ3; 13 nucleotides line up with TRDD3. The J gene is absent in TCRdb and was assigned here via DNA matching to germline. The CDR3 spans 20 residues. V lost 4 bases, J lost 6 bases, and 14 bases stayed unmatched. Germline values: CDR1 GEAIGNYY, CDR2 EKD. The CDR3 protein is CACDPVLGDTQREDTRQMFF. CDR3 DNA sequence: TGTGCCTGTGATCCCGTACTGGGGGATACGCAACGGGAGGACACCCGACAGATGTTTTTC.

By sample fraction, this clone is medium-sized. The chain joins TRDV2 to TRDJ3, with TRDD3 matching 11 bases. With 5 bases clipped from V and 2 bases from J, the junction kept 4 bases outside the gene matches. Germline V gives CDR1 GEAIGNYY, CDR2 EKD. This CDR3 region has 17 residues. DNA for the CDR3: TGTGCCTGTGTCGGACTGGGGGATACCTGGGACACCCGACAGATGTTTTTC. Protein product: CACVGLGDTWDTRQMFF.

The chain combines TRDV1 with TRDJ1, with TRDD2 identical over 7 bases. CDR3 length: 25 amino acids. V gave up 1 base and J gave up 0 bases; unmatched junction bases: 32. From germline, CDR1 is TSWWSYY and CDR2 QGS. The CDR3 DNA reads TGTGCTCTTGGGGAACAGGCTTTCTTTCCTACGAATAACCAGAACCCACTGGTGTACACCGATAAACTCATCTTT. This gives the protein CALGEQAFFPTNNQNPLVYTDKLIF.

There are a few counts of this clone. A much more abundant neighbour one base away suggests this may be a read error. Other DNA sequences in this specimen translate into the identical CDR3. V usage is TRDV2 and J usage is TRDJ2, with 8 nucleotides matching TRDD3. Germline assignment: CDR1 GEAIGNYY and CDR2 EKD. Trimming cost V 3 bases and J 7 bases; bases outside gene matches: 9. The CDR3 extends over 15 amino acids. In DNA, the CDR3 is TGTGCCTGTGACCCCCTGGGGGACCCAGGAGCACAACTCTTCTTT. It encodes CACDPLGDPGAQLFF.

This clone is medium-sized. Other DNA sequences in the sample encode the same CDR3. The J gene is TRDJ1, the V gene TRDV2, with 9 bases identical to TRDD3. V lost 3 bases and J lost 12; bases outside the gene matches: 22. This CDR3 has 17 amino acids. Per the germline V gene, CDR1 is GEAIGNYY and CDR2 is EKD. CDR3 loop: CACDPVLGDPLLVRFIF. The CDR3 region has the DNA TGTGCCTGTGACCCAGTACTGGGGGACCCTCTTCTGGTACGGTTCATCTTT.

This clone was counted between two and nine times. This chain uses TRDV2 with TRDJ1; no firm D call. This CDR3 has 23 residues. The germline V and J ends were trimmed by 1 base and 0 bases, with 35 bases remaining between them. The germline V gene encodes CDR1 GEAIGNYY and CDR2 EKD. The CDR3 DNA is TGTGCCTGTGACACATTGGATCCCGATCACGTTGTGGGTCGACTCCCGTACACCGATAAACTCATCTTT. Its protein is CACDTLDPDHVVGRLPYTDKLIF.

This chain connects TRDV2 to TRDJ1, with a tentative D call TRDD3 (6 bases). The germline gives CDR1 GEAIGNYY, CDR2 EKD. The CDR3 is 22 residues long. The germline V and J ends were trimmed by 1 base and 0 bases, with 32 bases remaining between them. CDR3 sequence: CACDTVTSPRTGYPPYTDKLIF. In DNA form, the CDR3 reads TGTGCCTGTGACACTGTAACCTCCCCGCGTACTGGGTACCCACCCTACACCGATAAACTCATCTTT.

J is TRDJ2 and V is TRDV2, with 13 bases lining up with TRDD3. CDR1 and CDR2 (germline): GEAIGNYY, EKD. The CDR3 consists of 17 residues. V gave up 3 bases and J gave up 4 bases; unmatched junction bases: 7. The CDR3 loop is CACDSILGDTPTAQLFF. CDR3 coding DNA: TGTGCCTGTGACTCTATACTGGGGGATACGCCGACAGCACAACTCTTCTTT.

Note on this clone: This may come from a read error, since a much larger clone is one base off. CDR3 nucleotide sequence: TGTGCCTGTGACACCCTGGGGGTCGACACCGATAAACCCATCTTT. Protein: CACDTLGVDTDKPIF. This rearrangement joins TRDV2 to TRDJ1; 7 bases map to TRDD3. From germline, CDR1 is GEAIGNYY and CDR2 EKD. The CDR3 is 15 residues long.

By sample share, this clone is large. Other DNA sequences in the sample encode the same CDR3. The rearrangement links TRDV2 to TRDJ2; 9 nucleotides agree with TRDD3. This CDR3 has 17 residues. With V trimmed by 0 bases and J by 1 base, 5 bases remained unmatched. In germline, CDR1 is GEAIGNYY, CDR2 EKD. DNA of the CDR3: TGTGCCTGTGACACCGTAGAACTGGGGGATTTGACAGCACAACTCTTCTTT. Amino acid sequence: CACDTVELGDLTAQLFF.

About this clone: Possible read error: a much larger clone is one base away. The V call is TRDV2, the J call TRDJ3; TRDD3 matches 11 bases. J gave up 0 bases and V 0 bases, and 12 bases lay outside the gene matches. CDR1 and CDR2 from the germline V gene are GEAIGNYY and EKD. This CDR3 is built from 22 residues. CDR3 nucleotides: TGTGCCTGTGACACCGTACTGGGGGATAATCTTAAGAGCTCCTGGGACACCCGACAGATGTTTTTC. This codes for CACDTVLGDNLKSSWDTRQMFF.

Only a few counts were recorded for this clone. Compared with germline, one end of the junction differs, possibly owing to a read error. The same CDR3 can be traced to other DNA sequences in this sample. The chain is built from TRDV2 and TRDJ1; TRDD3 matches 12 bases. This CDR3 is 20 amino acids long. The germline gives CDR1 GEAIGNYY, CDR2 EKD. The CDR3 DNA reads TGTGCCTGTGACCCATTACTGGGGGATACTTCGTCTGGGGACACCGATAAACTCATCTTC. The encoded protein is CACDPLLGDTSSGDTDKLIF.

This clone ranks as medium-sized (0.01 to 0.1%). This rearrangement joins TRDV2 to TRDJ1; possible D gene TRDD3, 5 bases. V was cut by 3 bases and J by 2 bases, with 15 bases left in between. This CDR3 has 15 residues. Germline V gives CDR1 GEAIGNYY, CDR2 EKD. For the CDR3, the DNA is TGTGCCTGTGACCTACTGGCCCCAATGACCGATAAACTCATCTTT. As protein: CACDLLAPMTDKLIF.

As to this clone: Other DNA sequences in this sample translate to the same CDR3. In DNA form, the CDR3 reads TGTGCCTGTGACCAAGTCGAAGAAGCCCCATACTGGGGGATAAAGGGGAATTTGACAGCACAACTCTTCTTT. The encoded protein is CACDQVEEAPYWGIKGNLTAQLFF. The rearrangement joins TRDV2 to TRDJ2; 11 bases are a match to TRDD3. CDR3 length: 24 residues. V dropped 3 bases and J dropped 1; count of bases not matched to a gene: 27. Germline V gene sequence: CDR1 GEAIGNYY, CDR2 EKD.

This clone is judged medium-sized. The chain uses TRDV2 and TRDJ1; 10 bases line up with TRDD3. Germline CDR1 reads GEAIGNYY; CDR2 reads EKD. The CDR3 consists of 19 residues. Trimming removed 0 bases from V and 3 bases from J; junction bases left unmatched: 15. This CDR3 is CACDTVGLGDPAGPDKLIF. CDR3 nucleotide sequence: TGTGCCTGTGACACCGTGGGACTGGGGGATCCAGCGGGCCCCGATAAACTCATCTTT.

This clone counts as medium-sized. The sample holds other DNA sequences that translate to the same CDR3. This rearrangement joins TRDV2 to TRDJ1; 13 bases line up with TRDD3. The J segment lost 0 bases and the V segment lost 0 bases, leaving 12 bases of the junction unmatched. The germline CDR1 and CDR2 sequences are GEAIGNYY and EKD. This CDR3 region has 20 residues. The CDR3 nucleotides are TGTGCCTGTGACACCCTTAGTACTGGGGGATACGCGAGGTACACCGATAAACTCATCTTT. Translating gives CACDTLSTGGYARYTDKLIF.

This clone is deemed medium-sized. The chain combines TRDV2 with TRDJ1; 8 bases are shared with TRDD3. The CDR3 loop spans 18 amino acids. Looked up from germline, CDR1 is GEAIGNYY and CDR2 is EKD. V was pared by 1 base and J by 1 base, with 13 bases of the junction left unmatched. CDR3 in amino acids: CACDTLNSRGIGTDKLIF. CDR3 DNA: TGTGCCTGTGACACGTTAAATTCCCGGGGGATAGGCACCGATAAACTCATCTTT.

The J gene is TRDJ1, the V gene TRAV29/DV5, with D maybe TRDD3 (6 bases). V was cut by 4 bases and J by 0 bases, with 28 bases left in between. The CDR3 covers 19 residues. Germline V lookup: CDR1 NSMFDY, CDR2 ISSIKDK. CDR3 sequence (DNA): TGTGCAGCACTCCGTCGGTTTCCTGCCGTGGGGGGGTACACCGATAAACTCATCTTT. Protein product: CAALRRFPAVGGYTDKLIF.

This clone was found a few times. The junction departs from germline at one end; a sequencing error may be responsible. In the same sample, other DNA sequences code for this CDR3. This sequence joins TRDV2 and TRDJ3, with 9 bases that match TRDD3. The germline CDR1 and CDR2 sequences are GEAIGNYY and EKD. The CDR3 is 19 residues long. CDR3 loop: CACDTVLGDASWDTRQMFF. The CDR3 DNA is TGCGCCTGTGACACCGTGCTGGGGGATGCCTCCTGGGACACCCGACAGATGTTTTTC.

This clone was picked up a small number of times. The genes are TRDV1 and TRDJ1, with D possibly being TRDD3 (6 bases). The V and J ends lost 1 base and 0 bases respectively, with 21 bases between them. CDR1 is TSWWSYY, CDR2 QGS, per germline. The CDR3 length is 19 residues. The CDR3 loop reads CALGEPLPPKRDNTDKLIF. The CDR3 DNA is TGTGCTCTTGGGGAACCTCTTCCCCCAAAGAGGGATAACACCGATAAACTCATCTTT.

The rearrangement links TRDV2 to TRDJ1, with D perhaps TRDD3 (5 bases). V lost 0 bases, J lost 5 bases, and 15 bases lay in between. The germline V gene has CDR1 GEAIGNYY and CDR2 EKD. The CDR3 runs to 15 residues. The CDR3: CACDTLGYVTDKLIF. DNA for the CDR3: TGTGCCTGTGACACCTTGGGGTACGTCACGGATAAACTCATCTTT.

This clone is judged medium-sized. The rearrangement joins TRDV2 to TRDJ1; TRDD3 matches 9 bases. Germline CDR1 is GEAIGNYY and CDR2 is EKD. Unmatched junction bases numbered 10, after V lost 3 bases and J lost 0 bases. CDR3 length: 17 residues. The CDR3 sequence is CACDSLGDPGYTDKLIF. CDR3 coding DNA: TGTGCCTGTGACTCTCTGGGGGATCCGGGGTACACCGATAAACTCATCTTT.

For this clone: One base away lies a much larger clone, so this may be a sequencing read error. This sample also contains other DNA sequences that code for the same CDR3. This chain links TRDV2 with TRDJ1; unclear D gene. The CDR3 length is 14 residues. Germline values: CDR1 GEAIGNYY, CDR2 EKD. The CDR3 DNA sequence: TGTGCCTGTGATTCCCTCACGTACACCGATAAACTTATCTTT. It is translated as CACDSLTYTDKLIF.

This clone ranks as medium-sized. Other DNA sequences of this sample code for an identical CDR3. V gene TRDV2 combines with J gene TRDJ1; the D gene is possibly TRDD3 (6 bases). Trimming shortened V by 6 bases and J by 3 bases, and 19 bases separated the two germline ends. Germline-derived CDR1 and CDR2 are GEAIGNYY and EKD. The CDR3 extends over 15 amino acids. Here the CDR3 reads CACFNVLGLPDKLIF. Written as DNA, the CDR3 is TGTGCCTGTTTCAACGTACTGGGTTTACCCGATAAACTCATCTTT.

This clone occurred a few times. A much larger clone lies one base from this, so it may be a read error. The sample has other DNA sequences that encode this CDR3 too. The chain couples TRDV2 to TRDJ1; 9 positions agree with TRDD3. Germline trimming cut 3 bases from V and 0 bases from J; bases unmatched to any gene: 22. From germline, CDR1 is GEAIGNYY and CDR2 EKD. The CDR3 contains 21 residues. This CDR3 is CACDEVLGDSVPEPYTDKLIF. The CDR3 region has the DNA TGTGCCTGTGACGAGGTGCTGGGGGATTCCGTCCCGGAGCCTTACACCGATAAACTCATCTTT.

This clone is deemed medium-sized. The chain recombines TRDV2 with TRDJ1, with 7 bases lining up with TRDD3. The V and J ends lost 3 bases and 0 bases, in that order; junction bases with no gene match: 12. The CDR3 contains 17 residues. Germline loops: CDR1 GEAIGNYY, CDR2 EKD. CDR3 nucleotide sequence: TGTGCCTGTGACTCTATACTGGGGAACGGCTACACCGATAAACTCATCTTT. Its translation: CACDSILGNGYTDKLIF.

The sample holds a few counts of this clone. One base away lies a much larger clone, so this may be a sequencing read error. The chain uses TRDV2 and TRDJ1; perhaps TRDD3 as D (6 bases). The CDR3 is made up of 18 amino acids. Between the trimmed V and J ends, which lost 0 bases and 0 bases, there was a span of 19 bases. Germline-derived CDR1 and CDR2 are GEAIGNYY and EKD. The CDR3 DNA reads as TGTGCCTGTGACACCCTTGGTTGGGGGGTACCCGACACCGATAAACTCATCTTT. This translates into CACDTLGWGVPDTDKLIF.

Notes on this clone: One base away lies a much larger clone, so this may be a sequencing read error. The V gene is TRDV2, the J gene TRDJ1; 13 bases line up with TRDD3. No J segment appears in TCRdb, so it was assigned here by matching the sequence to germline. The V and J ends lost 4 bases and 0 bases, in that order; junction bases with no gene match: 40. The germline gives CDR1 GEAIGNYY, CDR2 EKD. The CDR3 spans 28 residues. Here the CDR3 reads CACEEIRPSCPVGTGGYAGNTDTDKLIF. CDR3 nucleotide sequence: TGTGCCTGTGAGGAGATCAGGCCTTCCTGCCCGGTGGGGACTGGGGGATACGCGGGAAATACGGACACCGATAAACTCATCTTT.

This clone was picked up one time. This may stem from a read error, because a much larger clone lies one nucleotide away. The chain is built from TRDV2 and TRDJ1, with 10 bases that match TRDD3. The J gene, not given by TCRdb, was assigned here from a germline match of the nucleotide sequence. The CDR3 has 20 amino acids. Germline assignment: CDR1 GEAIGNYY and CDR2 EKD. DNA for the CDR3: TGTGCCTATGACACCGTAGGCACTTTGGGGGATACTAGGGGCACCGATAAACTCATCTTT. This gives the protein CAYDTVGTLGDTRGTDKLIF.

This clone has a handful of counts. An end of the junction differs from the germline gene, which may be a read error. This same CDR3 is encoded by further DNA sequences in the sample. CDR3 protein: CACDTGFGLGDVSWDTRQMFF. In DNA form, the CDR3 reads TGTGCCTGTGACACCGGGTTTGGACTGGGGGATGTCTCCTGGGACACCCGACAAATGTTTTTC. V is TRDV2 and J is TRDJ3, with 10 bases identical to TRDD3. The CDR3 runs 21 residues. Germline V gene lookup returns CDR1 GEAIGNYY and CDR2 EKD.